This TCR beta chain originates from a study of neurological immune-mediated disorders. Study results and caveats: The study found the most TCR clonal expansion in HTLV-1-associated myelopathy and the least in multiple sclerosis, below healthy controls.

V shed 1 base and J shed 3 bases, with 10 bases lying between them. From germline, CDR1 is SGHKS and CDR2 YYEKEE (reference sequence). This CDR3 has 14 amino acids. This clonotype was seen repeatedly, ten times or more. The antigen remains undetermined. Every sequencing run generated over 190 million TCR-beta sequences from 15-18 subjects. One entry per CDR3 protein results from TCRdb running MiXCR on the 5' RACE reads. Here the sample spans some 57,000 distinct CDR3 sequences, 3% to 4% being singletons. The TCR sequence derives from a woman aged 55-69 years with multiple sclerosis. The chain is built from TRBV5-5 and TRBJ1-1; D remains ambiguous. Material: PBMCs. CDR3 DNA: TGTGCCAGCAGCTTGACCGGGATTGACACTGAAGCTTTCTTT. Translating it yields CASSLTGIDTEAFF.